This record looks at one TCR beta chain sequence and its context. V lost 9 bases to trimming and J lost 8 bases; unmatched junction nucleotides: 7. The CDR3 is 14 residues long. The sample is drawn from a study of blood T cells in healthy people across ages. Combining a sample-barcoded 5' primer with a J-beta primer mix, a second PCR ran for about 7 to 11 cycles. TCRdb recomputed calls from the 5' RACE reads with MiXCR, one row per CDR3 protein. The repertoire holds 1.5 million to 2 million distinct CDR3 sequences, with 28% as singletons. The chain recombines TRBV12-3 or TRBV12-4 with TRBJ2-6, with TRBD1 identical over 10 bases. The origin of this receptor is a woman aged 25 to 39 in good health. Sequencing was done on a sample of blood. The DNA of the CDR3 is TGTGCCAGTGGACAGGGGGACGGGACCAACGTCCTGACTTTC. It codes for CASGQGDGTNVLTF.